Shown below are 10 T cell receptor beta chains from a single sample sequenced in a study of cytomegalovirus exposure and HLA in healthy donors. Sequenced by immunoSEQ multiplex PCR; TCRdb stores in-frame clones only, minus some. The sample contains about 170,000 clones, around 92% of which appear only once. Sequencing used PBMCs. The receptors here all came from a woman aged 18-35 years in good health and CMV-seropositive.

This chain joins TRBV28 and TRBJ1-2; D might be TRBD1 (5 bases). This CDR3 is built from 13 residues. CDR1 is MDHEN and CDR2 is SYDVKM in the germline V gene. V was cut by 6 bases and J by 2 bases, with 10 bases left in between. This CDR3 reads CASRFRANYGYTF. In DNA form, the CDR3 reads TGTGCCAGCAGATTCAGGGCGAACTATGGCTACACCTTC.

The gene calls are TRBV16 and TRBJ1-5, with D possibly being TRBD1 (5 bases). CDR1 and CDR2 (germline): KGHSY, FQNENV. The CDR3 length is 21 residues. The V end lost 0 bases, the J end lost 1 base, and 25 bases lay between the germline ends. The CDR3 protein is CASSQSGFGSGRSWSNQPQHF. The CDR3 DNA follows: TGTGCCAGCAGCCAATCGGGATTCGGGTCAGGGCGGTCTTGGAGCAATCAGCCCCAGCATTTT.

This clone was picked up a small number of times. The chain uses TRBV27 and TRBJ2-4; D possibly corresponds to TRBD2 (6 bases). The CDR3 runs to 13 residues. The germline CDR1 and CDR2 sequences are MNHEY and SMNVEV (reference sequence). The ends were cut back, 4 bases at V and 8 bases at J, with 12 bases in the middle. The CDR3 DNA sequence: TGTGCCAGCAGTTGGAGGGTCGAGGACATTCAGTACTTC. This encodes CASSWRVEDIQYF.

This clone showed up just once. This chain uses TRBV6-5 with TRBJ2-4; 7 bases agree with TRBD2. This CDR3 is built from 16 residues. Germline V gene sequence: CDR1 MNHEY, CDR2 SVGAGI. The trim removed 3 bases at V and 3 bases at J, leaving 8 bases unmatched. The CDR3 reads CASSYWGGTGKNIQYF. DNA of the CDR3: TGTGCCAGCAGTTATTGGGGAGGGACCGGCAAAAACATTCAGTACTTC.

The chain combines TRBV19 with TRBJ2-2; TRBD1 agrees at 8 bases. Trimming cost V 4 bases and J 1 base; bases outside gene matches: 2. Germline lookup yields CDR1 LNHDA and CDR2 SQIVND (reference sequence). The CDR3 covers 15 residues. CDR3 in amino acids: CASSTGTGNTGELFF. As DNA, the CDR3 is TGTGCCAGTAGTACCGGGACAGGGAACACCGGGGAGCTGTTTTTT.

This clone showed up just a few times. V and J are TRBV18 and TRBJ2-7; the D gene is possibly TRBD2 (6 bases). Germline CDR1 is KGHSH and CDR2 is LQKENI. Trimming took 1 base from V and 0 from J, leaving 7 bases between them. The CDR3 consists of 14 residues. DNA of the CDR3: TGTGCCAGCTCACCACTTAGCGGCTCCTACGAGCAGTACTTC. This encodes CASSPLSGSYEQYF. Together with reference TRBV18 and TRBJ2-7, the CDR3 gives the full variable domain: NAGVMQNPRHLVRRRGQEARLRCSPMKGHSHVYWYRQLPEEGLKFMVYLQKENIIDESGMPKERFSAEFPKEGPSILRIQQVVRGDSAAYFCASSPLSGSYEQYFGPGTRLTVT.

CDR3 bases: TGTGCCAGCAGTGGGACACGGACAGCCTACGAGCAGTACTTC. Translated: CASSGTRTAYEQYF. The chain carries TRBV25-1 and TRBJ2-7, with a weak D call TRBD1 (6 bases). V lost 4 bases, J lost 2 bases, and 12 bases lay in between. The germline V gene encodes CDR1 MGHDK and CDR2 SYGVNS. CDR3 length: 14 residues.

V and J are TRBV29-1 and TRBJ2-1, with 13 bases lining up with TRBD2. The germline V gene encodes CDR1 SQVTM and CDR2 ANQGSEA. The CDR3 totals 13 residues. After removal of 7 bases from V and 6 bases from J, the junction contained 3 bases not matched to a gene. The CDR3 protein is CSAGLAGVNEQFF. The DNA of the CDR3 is TGCAGCGCCGGACTAGCGGGGGTCAATGAGCAGTTCTTC.

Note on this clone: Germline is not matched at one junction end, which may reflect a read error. The CDR3 region is CASSFGRGGQETQYF. In nucleotides, the CDR3 is TGTGCTAGCAGCTTCGGCAGGGGAGGGCAAGAGACCCAGTACTTC. The rearrangement joins TRBV7-7 to TRBJ2-5; weak D call: TRBD2 (7 bases). The CDR3 has 15 amino acids. Germline V gene lookup returns CDR1 SSHAT and CDR2 FNYEAQ (reference sequence).

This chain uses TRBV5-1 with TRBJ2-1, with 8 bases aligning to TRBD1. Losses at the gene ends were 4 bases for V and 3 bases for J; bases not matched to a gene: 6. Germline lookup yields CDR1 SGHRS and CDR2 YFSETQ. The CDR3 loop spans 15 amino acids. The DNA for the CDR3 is TGCGCCAGCAGCGCCGGGACAGGCCTCTACAATGAGCAGTTCTTC. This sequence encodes CASSAGTGLYNEQFF.